This T cell receptor (beta chain) was profiled in a study of graft-versus-host responses after intestinal transplantation. Only in-frame clones appear in the TCRdb table, and some are missing; sequencing was by immunoSEQ multiplex PCR. The sample holds about 1,800 clones, about 38% seen once. There are 14 residues in the CDR3. Trimming stripped 0 bases from V and 0 bases from J, with 7 bases between. From germline, CDR1 is SGDLS and CDR2 YYNGEE. Plated together were some 200,000 CFSE-labeled responder cells and some 200,000 irradiated, violet-dye-labeled stimulator cells. The sequence was obtained from a human patient who was an organ donor for intestinal transplantation. J is TRBJ2-7 and V is TRBV9; D gene ambiguous. The sample consisted of alloreactive CD8+ T cells from a mixed lymphocyte reaction culture, taken before transplantation. The subset is: CFSE-low proliferating T cells sorted from roughly six-day pre-transplant mixed lymphocyte reaction (GvH or HvG direction). CDR3 sequence reads: CASSVDFSSYEQYF. CDR3 nucleotide sequence: TGTGCCAGCAGCGTAGATTTTAGCTCCTACGAGCAGTACTTC.